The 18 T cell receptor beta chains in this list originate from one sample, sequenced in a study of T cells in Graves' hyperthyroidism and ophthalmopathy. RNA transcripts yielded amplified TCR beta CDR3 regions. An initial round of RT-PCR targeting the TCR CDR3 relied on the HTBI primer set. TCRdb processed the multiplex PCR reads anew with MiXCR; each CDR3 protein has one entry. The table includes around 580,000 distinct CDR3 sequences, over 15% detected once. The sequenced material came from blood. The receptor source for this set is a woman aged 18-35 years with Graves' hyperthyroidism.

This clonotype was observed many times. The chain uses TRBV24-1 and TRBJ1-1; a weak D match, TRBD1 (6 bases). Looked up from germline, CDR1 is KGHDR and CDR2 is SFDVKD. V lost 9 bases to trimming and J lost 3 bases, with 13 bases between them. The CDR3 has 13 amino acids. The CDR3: CATVNREDTEAFF. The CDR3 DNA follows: TGTGCCACCGTAAACAGGGAAGACACTGAAGCTTTCTTT.

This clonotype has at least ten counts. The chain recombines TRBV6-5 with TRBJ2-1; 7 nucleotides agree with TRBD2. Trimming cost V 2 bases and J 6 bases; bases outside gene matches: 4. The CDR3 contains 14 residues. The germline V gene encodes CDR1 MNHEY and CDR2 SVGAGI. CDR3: CASSYRGSRNEQFF. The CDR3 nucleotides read TGTGCCAGCAGTTACCGCGGGAGTCGCAATGAGCAGTTCTTC.

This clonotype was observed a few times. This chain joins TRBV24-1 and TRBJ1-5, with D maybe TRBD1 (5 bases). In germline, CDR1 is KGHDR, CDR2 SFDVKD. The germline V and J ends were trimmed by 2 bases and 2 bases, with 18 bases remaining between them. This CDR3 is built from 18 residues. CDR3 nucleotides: TGTGCCACCAGTGATTCTAAACCGACAGCCAATGGCAATCAGCCCCAGCATTTT. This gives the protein CATSDSKPTANGNQPQHF.

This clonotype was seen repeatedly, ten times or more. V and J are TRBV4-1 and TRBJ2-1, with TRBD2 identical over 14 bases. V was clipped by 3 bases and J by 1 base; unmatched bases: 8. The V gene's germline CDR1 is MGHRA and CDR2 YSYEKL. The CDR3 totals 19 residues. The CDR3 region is CASSHPGLAGETSYNEQFF. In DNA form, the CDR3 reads TGCGCCAGCAGCCACCCGGGACTAGCGGGAGAGACGTCCTACAATGAGCAGTTCTTC.

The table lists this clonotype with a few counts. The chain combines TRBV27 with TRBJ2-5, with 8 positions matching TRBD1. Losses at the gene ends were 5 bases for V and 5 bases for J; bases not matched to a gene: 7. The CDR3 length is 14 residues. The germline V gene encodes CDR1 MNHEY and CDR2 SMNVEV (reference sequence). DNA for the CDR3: TGTGCCAGCAGTCCGACAGGGGTTGTGGAGACCCAGTACTTC. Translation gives CASSPTGVVETQYF.

The CDR3, as DNA: TGTGCCAGCAGCTTAGGTCGTTTAAGAGGACTAGCGAGTTACAATGAGCAGTTCTTC. Translated, it gives CASSLGRLRGLASYNEQFF. J is TRBJ2-1 and V is TRBV7-2; 9 nucleotides line up with TRBD2. This CDR3 contains 19 residues. The ends lost 1 base at V and 4 bases at J; junction bases unmatched: 14. CDR1 and CDR2 (germline): SGHTA, FQGNSA.

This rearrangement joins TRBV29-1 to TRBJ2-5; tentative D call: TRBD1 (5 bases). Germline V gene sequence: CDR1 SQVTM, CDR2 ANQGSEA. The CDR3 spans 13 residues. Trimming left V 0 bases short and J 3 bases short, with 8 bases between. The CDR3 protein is CSVEDLREETQYF. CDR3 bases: TGCAGCGTTGAAGATCTCAGGGAAGAGACCCAGTACTTC.

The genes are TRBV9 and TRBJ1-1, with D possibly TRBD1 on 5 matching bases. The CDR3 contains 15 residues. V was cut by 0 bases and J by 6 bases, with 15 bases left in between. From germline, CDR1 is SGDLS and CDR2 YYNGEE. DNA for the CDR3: TGTGCCAGCAGCGTAGATCCGGGGCCCGCCCCTGAAGCTTTCTTT. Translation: CASSVDPGPAPEAFF.

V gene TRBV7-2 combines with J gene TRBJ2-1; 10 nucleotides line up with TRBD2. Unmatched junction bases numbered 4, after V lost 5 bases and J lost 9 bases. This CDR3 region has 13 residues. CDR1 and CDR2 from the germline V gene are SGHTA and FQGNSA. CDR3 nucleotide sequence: TGTGCCAGCAGCGAGGGACTAGCGATTGAGCAGTTCTTC. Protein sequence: CASSEGLAIEQFF.

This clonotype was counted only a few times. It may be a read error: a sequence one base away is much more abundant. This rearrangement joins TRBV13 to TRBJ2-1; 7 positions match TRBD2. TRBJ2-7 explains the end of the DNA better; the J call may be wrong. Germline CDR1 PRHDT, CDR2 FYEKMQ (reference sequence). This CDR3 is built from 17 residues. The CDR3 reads CASSLGLRGLLYNEQYF. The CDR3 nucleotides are TGTGCCAGCAGCTTAGGCCTCCGGGGACTACTCTACAATGAGCAGTACTTC.

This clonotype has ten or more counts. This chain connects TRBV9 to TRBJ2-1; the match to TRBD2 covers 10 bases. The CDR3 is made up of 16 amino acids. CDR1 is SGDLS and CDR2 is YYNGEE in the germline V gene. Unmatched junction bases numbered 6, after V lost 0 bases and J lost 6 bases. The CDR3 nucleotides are TGTGCCAGCAGCGTAGGGCAGCGGGGGGGCCTCAATGAGCAGTTCTTC. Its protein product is CASSVGQRGGLNEQFF.

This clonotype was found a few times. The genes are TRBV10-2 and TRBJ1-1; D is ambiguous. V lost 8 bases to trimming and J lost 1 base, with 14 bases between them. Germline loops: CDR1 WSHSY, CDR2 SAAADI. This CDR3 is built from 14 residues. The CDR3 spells CASVRLGRNTEAFF. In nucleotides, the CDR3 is TGCGCCAGCGTAAGGCTCGGAAGGAACACTGAAGCTTTCTTT.

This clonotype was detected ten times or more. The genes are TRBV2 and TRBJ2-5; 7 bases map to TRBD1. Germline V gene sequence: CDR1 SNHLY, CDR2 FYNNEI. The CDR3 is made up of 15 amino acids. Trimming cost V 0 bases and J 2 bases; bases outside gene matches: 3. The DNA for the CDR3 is TGTGCCAGCAGTGAAGCGGGACAGAGACAAGAGACCCAGTACTTC. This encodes CASSEAGQRQETQYF.

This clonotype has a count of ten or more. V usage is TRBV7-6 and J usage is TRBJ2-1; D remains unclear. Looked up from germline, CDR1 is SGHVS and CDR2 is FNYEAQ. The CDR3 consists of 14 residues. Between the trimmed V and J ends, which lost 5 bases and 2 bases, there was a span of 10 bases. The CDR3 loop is CASSETGPYNEQFF. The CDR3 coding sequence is TGTGCCAGCAGCGAAACCGGGCCCTACAATGAGCAGTTCTTC.

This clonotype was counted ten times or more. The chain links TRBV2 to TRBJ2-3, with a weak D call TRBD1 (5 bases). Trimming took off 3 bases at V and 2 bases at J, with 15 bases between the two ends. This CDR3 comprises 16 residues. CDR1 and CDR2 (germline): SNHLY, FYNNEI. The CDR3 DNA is TGTGCCAGCAGTGACCAGGACACCTCCCTCACAGATACGCAGTATTTT. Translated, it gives CASSDQDTSLTDTQYF.

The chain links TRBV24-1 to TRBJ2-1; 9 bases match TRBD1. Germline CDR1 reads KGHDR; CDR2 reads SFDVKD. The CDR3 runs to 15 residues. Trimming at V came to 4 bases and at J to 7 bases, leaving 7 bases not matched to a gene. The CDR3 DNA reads TGTGCCACCAGTGACCCGGGACAGGGTCGGAATGAGCAGTTCTTC. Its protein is CATSDPGQGRNEQFF.

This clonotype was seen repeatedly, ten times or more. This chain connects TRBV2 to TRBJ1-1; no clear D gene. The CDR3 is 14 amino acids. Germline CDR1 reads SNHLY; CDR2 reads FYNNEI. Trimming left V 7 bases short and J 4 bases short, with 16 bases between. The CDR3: CASIREGGRTEAFF. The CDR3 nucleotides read TGTGCCAGCATCAGAGAAGGAGGGCGCACTGAAGCTTTCTTT.

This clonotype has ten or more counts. The chain's CDR3 is CASSDQIHNEQFF. The CDR3 DNA follows: TGTGCCAGCAGTGACCAAATTCACAATGAGCAGTTCTTC. The V gene is TRBV6-1, the J gene TRBJ2-1, with D unclear. The V and J ends lost 3 bases and 5 bases respectively, with 8 bases between them. This CDR3 has 13 residues. The germline gives CDR1 MNHNS, CDR2 SASEGT.